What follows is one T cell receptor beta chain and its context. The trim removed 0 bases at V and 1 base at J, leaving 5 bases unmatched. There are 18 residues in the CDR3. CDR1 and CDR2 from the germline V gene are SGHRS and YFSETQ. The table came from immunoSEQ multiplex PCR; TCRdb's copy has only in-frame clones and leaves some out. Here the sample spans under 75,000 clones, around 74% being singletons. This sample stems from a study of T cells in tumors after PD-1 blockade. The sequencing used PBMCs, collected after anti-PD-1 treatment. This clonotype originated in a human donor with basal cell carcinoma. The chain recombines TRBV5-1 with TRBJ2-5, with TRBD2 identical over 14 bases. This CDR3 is CASSLAPTSGGVQETQYF. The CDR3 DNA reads TGCGCCAGCAGCTTGGCCCCGACTAGCGGGGGGGTCCAAGAGACCCAGTACTTC.